Listed here are 5 T cell receptor beta chains from one sample, sequenced in a study of vaccination effects on CD4 cells after COVID-19. Culture lasted roughly 9 days before CD4+ T cell isolation. Everyone in the study got two shots of either the BNT162b2 or mRNA-1273 vaccine. These receptors' targets are unknown. Sequencing was performed with immunoSEQ multiplex PCR; in TCRdb, only in-frame clones are kept and a portion is missing. The repertoire holds 40,000 or so clones, approximately 77% seen once, with 9.5% to 10% in the top ten. Sequencing was performed on CD4+ T cells from PBMCs cultured without peptide, taken after COVID-19 vaccination. The receptors come from a human donor who received a COVID-19 vaccine.

The chain carries TRBV10-2 and TRBJ1-5; D call uncertain. The germline V gene has CDR1 WSHSY and CDR2 SAAADI. V was trimmed by 7 bases and J by 4 bases, leaving 11 bases between them. The CDR3 is 13 residues long. CDR3: CASTAEENQPQHF. CDR3 bases: TGCGCCAGCACGGCGGAGGAGAATCAGCCCCAGCATTTT.

V and J are TRBV18 and TRBJ1-6; unclear D gene. The CDR3 sequence is 15 residues long. The V end lost 3 bases, the J end lost 7 bases, and 13 bases lay between the germline ends. The germline V gene has CDR1 KGHSH and CDR2 LQKENI. Written as DNA, the CDR3 is TGTGCCAGCTCACCCTCGGGCAGAGAGAATTCACCCCTCCACTTT. This encodes CASSPSGRENSPLHF.

The J gene is TRBJ1-2, the V gene TRBV7-9; D is unresolved. V lost 3 bases and J lost 2, with 7 bases in between. CDR3 length equals 13 residues. Germline values: CDR1 SEHNR, CDR2 FQNEAQ (reference sequence). The CDR3: CASSFGVNYGYTF. The CDR3 region has the DNA TGTGCCAGCAGCTTCGGCGTCAACTATGGCTACACCTTC.

The rearrangement joins TRBV3-1 (or the pseudogene TRBV3-2) to TRBJ1-2; perhaps TRBD1 as D (5 bases). Trimming shortened V by 3 bases and J by 4 bases, and 12 bases separated the two germline ends. Germline V gene sequence: CDR1 LGHDT, CDR2 YNNKEL (reference sequence). The CDR3 length is 14 residues. The CDR3 reads CASSQQPGGYGYTF. For the CDR3, the DNA is TGTGCCAGCAGCCAGCAACCGGGGGGCTATGGCTACACCTTC.

The chain recombines TRBV6-5 with TRBJ2-1, with D tentatively TRBD2 (6 bases). Trimming removed 2 bases at V and 2 bases at J, with 13 bases between. CDR1 and CDR2 (germline): MNHEY, SVGAGI. CDR3 length: 16 amino acids. CDR3 DNA: TGTGCCAGCAGTTACGGGACTGCCGGCACCTACAATGAGCAGTTCTTC. Its protein is CASSYGTAGTYNEQFF.